The 19 T cell receptor beta chains given below trace back to one sample, sequenced in a study of vaccination and CD4 T cells after COVID-19 (dated 2022 in TCRdb). Their recognized antigens are unknown. The library relied on PCR. Sequenced using an Illumina iSeq 100. TCR sequencing of DNA from cultured CD4+ T cells used the Oncomine TCR Beta short-read assay at the Johns Hopkins FTIC core. TCRdb reanalyzed the raw reads on its own, using fastp at Q25 for trimming and MiXCR for clone calling, and kept in-frame beta chains. Under each unique CDR3 protein, matching rows form one entry showing the most common genes and DNA. The table for this sample lists fewer than 4,500 distinct CDR3 sequences; 45% to 55% of them were counted only once. Of the sample, 35% to 45% is held by the ten largest clones. In the paper's terms, the treatment or condition label means: 10-day PBMC culture with coronavirus spike peptide pools or control peptides (ViraFEST assay).

Sequencing input: CD4+ T cells from blood, cultured in vitro. The receptors come from a human donor who had recovered from COVID-19.

This clonotype was counted a few times. The rearrangement joins TRBV11-2 to TRBJ1-2; D not certain. Trimming stripped 5 bases from V and 8 bases from J, with 15 bases between. CDR3 size: 13 residues. Germline V gene lookup returns CDR1 SGHAT and CDR2 FQNNGV. Written as DNA, the CDR3 is TGTGCCAGCAGCCCTCCTCGGGTTGGAGGCTACACCTTC. Amino acid sequence: CASSPPRVGGYTF.

In its sample, this clonotype is medium-sized. The rearrangement uses TRBV7-6 and TRBJ1-1, with 8 positions matching TRBD1. This CDR3 has 16 amino acids. V gave up 5 bases and J gave up 1 base; unmatched junction bases: 9. CDR1 and CDR2 from the germline V gene are SGHVS and FNYEAQ. In DNA, the CDR3 is TGTGCCAGCAGCAGTAACAGGGGGACCCAGAACACTGAAGCTTTCTTT. Translation: CASSSNRGTQNTEAFF.

The CDR3 DNA is TGTGCCAGCAGCCCCCTCTTATACGGCGAGCAGTTCTTC. Its protein is CASSPLLYGEQFF. The V and J genes are TRBV7-2 and TRBJ2-1, with no clear D. CDR3 length equals 13 residues. V gave up 5 bases and J gave up 10 bases, with 15 bases separating them. CDR1 and CDR2 (germline): SGHTA, FQGNSA.

CDR3 region: CASTPTAAETQYF. CDR3 nucleotide sequence: TGTGCCAGCACCCCTACGGCAGCAGAGACCCAGTACTTC. The chain carries TRBV7-9 and TRBJ2-5; no definite D call. The length of the CDR3 is 13 residues. The germline V gene encodes CDR1 SEHNR and CDR2 FQNEAQ (reference sequence). The V and J ends lost 7 bases and 4 bases respectively, with 13 bases between them.

This clonotype appeared once. The V gene is TRBV6-5, the J gene TRBJ1-1; weak D call: TRBD1 (6 bases). V was shortened by 3 bases and J by 6 bases, with 17 bases between the two germline ends. The CDR3 contains 15 residues. The germline gives CDR1 MNHEY, CDR2 SVGAGI. CDR3 sequence reads: CASSYLNRASAEAFF. As DNA, the CDR3 is TGTGCCAGCAGTTATCTGAACAGGGCGTCTGCTGAAGCTTTCTTT.

In this sample, this clonotype is medium-sized. The V call is TRBV12-3 or TRBV12-4, the J call TRBJ1-1, with D perhaps TRBD1 (6 bases). V was clipped by 6 bases and J by 8 bases, with 16 bases between them. This CDR3 has 13 residues. The CDR3 reads CASSPEGQREAFF. CDR3 coding DNA: TGTGCCAGCAGCCCCGAAGGACAGAGGGAAGCTTTCTTT.

This chain links TRBV30 with TRBJ1-2; 7 bases are a match to TRBD1. Germline V gene sequence: CDR1 GTSNPN, CDR2 SVGIG (reference sequence). The CDR3 runs 11 residues. With 5 bases clipped from V and 7 bases from J, the junction kept 4 bases outside the gene matches. The chain's CDR3 is CAWYTGAGYTF. DNA of the CDR3: TGTGCCTGGTACACAGGGGCTGGCTACACCTTC. The variable domain in full, completed from reference TRBV30 and TRBJ1-2, reads SQTIHQWPATLVQPVGSPLSLECTVEGTSNPNLYWYRQAAGRGLQLLFYSVGIGQISSEVPQNLSASRPQDRQFILSSKKLLLSDSGFYLCAWYTGAGYTFGSGTRLTVV.

This clonotype was counted a few times. The chain carries TRBV6-2 or TRBV6-3 and TRBJ1-5; possibly TRBD1 for D (5 bases). Trimming left V 2 bases short and J 0 bases short, with 8 bases between. Per the germline V gene, CDR1 is MNHEY and CDR2 is SVGEGT. The CDR3 consists of 15 residues. The CDR3 here is CASSYGGDSNQPQHF. Here the CDR3 DNA reads TGTGCCAGCAGTTACGGGGGGGATAGCAATCAGCCCCAGCATTTT.

The chain joins TRBV7-8 to TRBJ2-1; 13 bases fit TRBD2. CDR1 and CDR2 from the germline V gene are SGHVS and FQNEAQ. Trimming took 5 bases from V and 1 from J; bases not matched to a gene: 5. This CDR3 is built from 17 residues. The CDR3 sequence: CASSPRTSGSSYNEQFF. The CDR3 nucleotides are TGTGCCAGCAGCCCCCGGACTAGCGGGAGTTCCTACAATGAGCAGTTCTTC.

The chain combines TRBV4-1 with TRBJ1-1; tentative D call: TRBD1 (5 bases). The CDR3 contains 16 residues. V was clipped by 1 base and J by 3 bases, with 15 bases between them. Germline CDR1 is MGHRA and CDR2 is YSYEKL. The CDR3 loop is CASSQVAGTGDTEAFF. CDR3 DNA sequence: TGCGCCAGCAGCCAAGTCGCAGGGACGGGGGACACTGAAGCTTTCTTT.

V and J are TRBV6-2 or TRBV6-3 and TRBJ2-3; 9 positions match TRBD2. V shed 2 bases, J shed 1 base, and the junction held 4 bases outside the gene matches. The CDR3 sequence is 16 residues long. In germline, CDR1 is MNHEY, CDR2 SVGEGT. The CDR3 region is CASSYMTSGGTDTQYF. The CDR3 DNA sequence: TGTGCCAGCAGTTACATGACTAGCGGAGGCACAGATACGCAGTATTTT.

The gene calls are TRBV11-3 and TRBJ1-2; 7 bases line up with TRBD1. The V gene's germline CDR1 is SGHNT and CDR2 YENEEA. The CDR3 consists of 15 residues. V lost 3 bases and J lost 1; bases outside the gene matches: 5. The CDR3 spells CASSFVRDSNYGYTF. DNA of the CDR3: TGTGCCAGCAGCTTCGTCCGGGACAGTAACTATGGCTACACCTTC. Based on the CDR3 plus reference TRBV11-3 and TRBJ1-2, the full variable domain is EAGVVQSPRYKIIEKKQPVAFWCNPISGHNTLYWYLQNLGQGPELLIRYENEEAVDDSQLPKDRFSAERLKGVDSTLKIQPAELGDSAVYLCASSFVRDSNYGYTFGSGTRLTVV.

This clonotype was seen a handful of times. DNA of the CDR3: TGTGCCAGCAGCTTTTCGGGGACTGAAGCTTTCTTT. Amino acids: CASSFSGTEAFF. The rearrangement joins TRBV7-8 to TRBJ1-1; no clear D gene. V was trimmed by 3 bases and J by 5 bases, leaving 7 bases between them. The CDR3 consists of 12 residues. CDR1 and CDR2 from the germline V gene are SGHVS and FQNEAQ.

The chain joins TRBV2 to TRBJ2-3, with a tentative D call TRBD2 (5 bases). Germline assignment: CDR1 SNHLY and CDR2 FYNNEI. There are 15 residues in the CDR3. Trimming shortened V by 4 bases and J by 0 bases, and 11 bases separated the two germline ends. The CDR3 sequence is CASSGTYSSTDTQYF. The CDR3 DNA sequence: TGTGCCAGCAGTGGGACTTACTCTAGCACAGATACGCAGTATTTT.

The chain joins TRBV20-1 to TRBJ2-7; tentative D call: TRBD2 (6 bases). Trimming stripped 3 bases from V and 4 bases from J, with 13 bases between. Germline-derived CDR1 and CDR2 are DFQATT and SNEGSKA (reference sequence). This CDR3 region has 13 residues. CDR3 amino acids: CSASVAGWYEQYF. The CDR3 DNA sequence: TGCAGTGCTAGTGTCGCGGGGTGGTACGAGCAGTACTTC.

The chain links TRBV5-1 to TRBJ1-2; no clear D gene. V was cut by 4 bases and J by 3 bases, with 10 bases left in between. Germline V CDR1 and CDR2: SGHRS, YFSETQ. CDR3 length equals 13 residues. The CDR3 is CASSLDGDYGYTF. The DNA of the CDR3 is TGCGCCAGCAGCCTGGACGGGGACTATGGCTACACCTTC.

The rearrangement uses TRBV10-3 and TRBJ2-2, with 8 bases matching TRBD1. The V and J ends lost 7 bases and 5 bases, in that order; junction bases with no gene match: 6. The CDR3 consists of 14 residues. CDR1 is ENHRY, CDR2 SYGVKD, per germline. The CDR3 sequence is CAIKGGQATGELFF. CDR3 nucleotide sequence: TGTGCCATCAAGGGGGGACAGGCAACCGGGGAGCTGTTTTTT.

This clonotype has a handful of counts. V usage is TRBV6-5 and J usage is TRBJ1-1; D unresolved. The CDR3 is made up of 14 amino acids. V lost 2 bases to trimming and J lost 2 bases, with 9 bases between them. Germline lookup yields CDR1 MNHEY and CDR2 SVGAGI. CDR3 nucleotide sequence: TGTGCCAGCAGTTACCGTGACCCTAACACTGAAGCTTTCTTT. This gives the protein CASSYRDPNTEAFF.

By proportion, this clonotype is medium-sized. V is TRBV4-2 and J is TRBJ2-7, with 7 bases matching TRBD2. CDR1 and CDR2 (germline): LGHNA, YNFKEQ. The CDR3 totals 15 residues. Germline trimming cut 4 bases from V and 0 bases from J; bases unmatched to any gene: 6. The CDR3 is CASSLAGSHSYEQYF. CDR3 nucleotide sequence: TGTGCCAGCAGCCTAGCGGGTTCTCACTCCTACGAGCAGTACTTC.